These 8 T cell receptor beta chains came from one sample sequenced in a study of blood T cell repertoires in COVID-19. Using immunoSEQ multiplex PCR, the repertoire was profiled, and TCRdb retains in-frame clones only, with some absent. Of 250,000 or so clones detected, roughly 86% appear once; the ten largest clones hold about 2.7%. Sequencing used PBMCs or T cells enriched from blood (not recorded which). The receptor set was obtained from a woman in her late teens or twenties who had recovered from COVID-19.

The rearrangement joins TRBV11-3 to TRBJ2-1; 9 bases line up with TRBD2. There are 15 residues in the CDR3. The V gene end was trimmed by 1 base and the J gene end by 7 bases; junction bases not matched to a gene: 5. Germline values: CDR1 SGHNT, CDR2 YENEEA. CDR3: CASSLGSSGANEQFF. As DNA, the CDR3 is TGTGCCAGCAGCTTAGGCTCTAGCGGGGCAAATGAGCAGTTCTTC.

A few counts support this clone. The CDR3 reads CASSFIWQTNTGELFF. The DNA of the CDR3 is TGTGCCAGCAGTTTTATTTGGCAGACTAACACCGGGGAGCTGTTTTTT. V and J are TRBV28 and TRBJ2-2; unclear D gene. Germline CDR1 MDHEN, CDR2 SYDVKM. V lost 3 bases and J 2 bases, leaving 13 bases between the germline ends. This CDR3 comprises 16 residues.

The chain joins TRBV18 to TRBJ1-1, with 7 bases fitting TRBD1. The CDR3 runs 16 residues. The V gene end was trimmed by 4 bases and the J gene end by 0 bases; junction bases not matched to a gene: 8. Per the germline V gene, CDR1 is KGHSH and CDR2 is LQKENI. The CDR3 here is CASSRKGQPMNTEAFF. The CDR3 nucleotides are TGTGCCAGCTCACGGAAGGGACAGCCCATGAACACTGAAGCTTTCTTT.

V usage is TRBV7-9 and J usage is TRBJ2-2, with TRBD2 as a possible D gene (5 bases). V lost 3 bases, J lost 5 bases, and 13 bases lay in between. CDR1 is SEHNR and CDR2 is FQNEAQ in the germline V gene (reference sequence). The CDR3 has 15 residues. The CDR3 coding sequence is TGTGCCAGCAGCTTTTCCGGGGATTTAACCGGGGAGCTGTTTTTT. Its protein product is CASSFSGDLTGELFF.

V is TRBV6-5 and J is TRBJ2-6; 10 bases fit TRBD1. Losses at the gene ends were 10 bases for V and 2 bases for J; bases not matched to a gene: 5. CDR1 MNHEY and CDR2 SVGAGI come from the germline V gene. The length of the CDR3 is 15 residues. CDR3: CATRGQGTGANVLTF. The CDR3, as DNA: TGTGCCACCCGGGGACAGGGGACTGGGGCCAACGTCCTGACTTTC.

This chain uses TRBV7-6 with TRBJ2-7; 12 bases line up with TRBD2. The CDR3 has 13 residues. Trimming cost V 2 bases and J 7 bases; bases outside gene matches: 0. The germline V gene encodes CDR1 SGHVS and CDR2 FNYEAQ. CDR3 residues: CASSLLAGGEQYF. The CDR3 DNA reads TGTGCCAGCAGCTTACTAGCGGGAGGGGAGCAGTACTTC.

CDR3 nucleotide sequence: TGTGCCAGCAAGCAGGGGTTTTACTATGGCTACACCTTC. Translation: CASKQGFYYGYTF. The rearrangement joins TRBV12-3 or TRBV12-4 to TRBJ1-2; D is perhaps TRBD1 (6 bases). CDR3 length: 13 amino acids. The V end lost 7 bases, the J end lost 3 bases, and 12 bases lay between the germline ends.

The chain carries TRBV28 and TRBJ1-4; the D is unclear. Germline-derived CDR1 and CDR2 are MDHEN and SYDVKM. CDR3 length: 15 amino acids. V lost 4 bases, J lost 6 bases, and 15 bases lay in between. The CDR3 here is CASSSKQLRYEKLFF. CDR3 bases: TGTGCCAGCAGTTCTAAACAGCTACGTTATGAAAAACTGTTTTTT.